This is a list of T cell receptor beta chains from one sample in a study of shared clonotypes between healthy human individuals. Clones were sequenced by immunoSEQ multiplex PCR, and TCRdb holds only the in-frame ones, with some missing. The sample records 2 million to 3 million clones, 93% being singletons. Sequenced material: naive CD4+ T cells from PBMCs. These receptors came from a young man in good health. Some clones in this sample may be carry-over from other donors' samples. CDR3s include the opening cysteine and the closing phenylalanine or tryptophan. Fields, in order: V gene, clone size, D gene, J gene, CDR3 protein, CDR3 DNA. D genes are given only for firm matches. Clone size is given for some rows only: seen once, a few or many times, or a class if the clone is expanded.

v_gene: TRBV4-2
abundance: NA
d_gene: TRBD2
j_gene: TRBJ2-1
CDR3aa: CASSQDSGTSGRDYNEQFF
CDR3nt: TGTGCCAGCAGCCAAGATTCCGGGACTAGCGGGAGGGATTACAATGAGCAGTTCTTC

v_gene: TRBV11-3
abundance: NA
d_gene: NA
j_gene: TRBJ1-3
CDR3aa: CASSANTGQSTIYF
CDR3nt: TGTGCCAGCAGCGCTAACACAGGGCAGAGCACCATATATTTT

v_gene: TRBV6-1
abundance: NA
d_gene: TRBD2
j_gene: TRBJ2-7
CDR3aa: CASSARTSGSYEQYF
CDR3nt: TGTGCCAGCAGTGCCAGGACTAGCGGGAGTTACGAGCAGTACTTC

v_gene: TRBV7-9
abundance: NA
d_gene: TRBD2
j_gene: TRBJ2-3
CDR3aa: CASSLAPSGYTDTQYF
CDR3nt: TGTGCCAGCAGCTTAGCGCCTAGCGGTTACACAGATACGCAGTATTTT

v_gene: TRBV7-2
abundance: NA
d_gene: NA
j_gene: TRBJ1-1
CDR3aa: CASSLGLGRTEAFF
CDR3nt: TGTGCCAGCAGCTTAGGATTGGGCCGGACTGAAGCTTTCTTT

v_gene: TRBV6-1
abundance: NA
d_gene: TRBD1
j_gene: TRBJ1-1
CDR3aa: CATTRGQGTTEAFF
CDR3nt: TGTGCCACCACACGAGGACAGGGTACCACTGAAGCTTTCTTT

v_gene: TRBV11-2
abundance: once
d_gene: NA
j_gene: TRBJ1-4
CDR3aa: CASSKPANRATNEKLFF
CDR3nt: TGTGCCAGCAGCAAACCGGCTAACAGGGCAACTAATGAAAAACTGTTTTTT

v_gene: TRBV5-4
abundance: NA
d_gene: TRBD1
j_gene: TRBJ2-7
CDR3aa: CASSLEVDRVHEQYF
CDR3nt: TGTGCCAGCAGCTTGGAAGTAGACAGGGTCCACGAGCAGTACTTC

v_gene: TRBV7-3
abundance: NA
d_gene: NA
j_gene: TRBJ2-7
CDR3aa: CASSLNPGSYEQYF
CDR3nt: TGTGCCAGCAGCTTAAACCCGGGATCCTACGAGCAGTACTTC

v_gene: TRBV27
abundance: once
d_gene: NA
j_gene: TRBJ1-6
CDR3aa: CASSGLRAGDSPLHF
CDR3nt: TGTGCCAGCAGCGGGCTTCGGGCCGGAGATTCACCCCTCCACTTT

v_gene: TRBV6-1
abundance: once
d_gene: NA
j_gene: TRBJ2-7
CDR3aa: CASSEGGVYEQYF
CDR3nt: TGTGCCAGCAGTGAAGGGGGGGTCTACGAGCAGTACTTC

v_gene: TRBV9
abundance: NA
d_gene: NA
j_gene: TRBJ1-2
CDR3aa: CASSGRTNYGYTF
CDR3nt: TGTGCCAGCAGCGGCAGGACTAACTATGGCTACACCTTC

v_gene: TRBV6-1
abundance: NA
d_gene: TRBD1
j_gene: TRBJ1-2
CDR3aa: CASSVFGTGDGYTF
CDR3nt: TGTGCCAGCAGTGTCTTCGGGACAGGGGATGGCTACACCTTC

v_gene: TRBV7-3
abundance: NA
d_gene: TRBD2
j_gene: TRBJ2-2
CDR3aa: CASSSTGTTYTGELFF
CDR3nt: TGTGCCAGCAGCTCGACCGGGACTACCTACACCGGGGAGCTGTTTTTT

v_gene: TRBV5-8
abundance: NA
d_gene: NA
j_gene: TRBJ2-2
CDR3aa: CASSYGRLGLANTGELFF
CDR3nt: TGTGCCAGCAGCTACGGACGACTGGGGCTCGCGAACACCGGGGAGCTGTTTTTT

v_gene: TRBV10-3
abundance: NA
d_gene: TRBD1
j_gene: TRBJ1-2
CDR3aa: CAISGPGQADFYGYTF
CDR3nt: TGTGCCATCAGTGGACCAGGACAGGCTGACTTCTATGGCTACACCTTC

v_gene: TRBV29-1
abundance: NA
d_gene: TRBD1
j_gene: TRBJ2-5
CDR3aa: CSVRTGEETQYF
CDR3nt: TGCAGCGTCCGGACAGGGGAAGAGACCCAGTACTTC

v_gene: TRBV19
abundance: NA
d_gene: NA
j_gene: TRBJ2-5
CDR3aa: CASTERGTQYF
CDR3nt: TGTGCCAGTACGGAGCGAGGGACCCAGTACTTC

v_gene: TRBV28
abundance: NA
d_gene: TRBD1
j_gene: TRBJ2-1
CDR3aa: CASRYRGDEQFF
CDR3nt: TGTGCCAGCAGGTACAGGGGCGATGAGCAGTTCTTC

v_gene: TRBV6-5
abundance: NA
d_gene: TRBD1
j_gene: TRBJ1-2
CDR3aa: CASSQQGTYGYTF
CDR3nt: TGTGCCAGCTCCCAACAGGGGACCTATGGCTACACCTTC

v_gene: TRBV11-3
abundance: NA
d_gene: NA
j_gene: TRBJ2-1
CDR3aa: CASSRRDNEQFF
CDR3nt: TGTGCCAGCAGTCGGCGGGACAATGAGCAGTTCTTC

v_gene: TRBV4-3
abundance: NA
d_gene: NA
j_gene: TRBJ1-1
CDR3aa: CASSQEVNTEAFF
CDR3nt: TGCGCCAGCAGCCAAGAAGTGAACACTGAAGCTTTCTTT

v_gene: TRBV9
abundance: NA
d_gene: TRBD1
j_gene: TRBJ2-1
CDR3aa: CASRGTGGTYNEQFF
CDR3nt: TGTGCCAGCAGGGGAACAGGGGGCACCTACAATGAGCAGTTCTTC

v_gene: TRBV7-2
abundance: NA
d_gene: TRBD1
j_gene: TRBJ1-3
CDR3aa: CASSRDSSGNTIYF
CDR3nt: TGTGCCAGCAGCCGGGACAGCTCTGGAAACACCATATATTTT

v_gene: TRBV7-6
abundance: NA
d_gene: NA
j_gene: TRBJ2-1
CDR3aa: CASSFPGAARNEQFF
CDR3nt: TGTGCCAGCAGCTTTCCCGGAGCGGCACGGAATGAGCAGTTCTTC

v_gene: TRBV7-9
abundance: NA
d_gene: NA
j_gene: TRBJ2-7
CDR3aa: CASSLLGRSYEQYF
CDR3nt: TGTGCCAGCAGCTTATTGGGCAGGAGCTACGAGCAGTACTTC

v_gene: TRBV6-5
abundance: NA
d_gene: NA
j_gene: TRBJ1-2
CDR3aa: CASNSRTVGHGYTF
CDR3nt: TGTGCCAGCAATTCAAGAACAGTTGGCCATGGCTACACCTTC

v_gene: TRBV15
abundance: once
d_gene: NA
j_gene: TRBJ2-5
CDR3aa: CATSRDRAGLETQYF
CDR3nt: TGTGCCACCAGCAGAGATAGGGCAGGGTTGGAGACCCAGTACTTC

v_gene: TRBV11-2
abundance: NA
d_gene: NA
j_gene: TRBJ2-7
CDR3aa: CASTRGAVKYF
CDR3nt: TGTGCCAGCACCCGGGGGGCGGTAAAGTACTTC

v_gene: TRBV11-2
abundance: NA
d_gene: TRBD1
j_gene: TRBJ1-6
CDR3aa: CASSQGARDSPLHF
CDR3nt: TGTGCCAGCAGCCAGGGGGCGCGGGATTCACCCCTCCACTTT

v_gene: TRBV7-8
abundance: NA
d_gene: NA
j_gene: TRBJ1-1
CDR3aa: CASSIRYGNTEAFF
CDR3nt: TGTGCCAGCAGCATAAGGTACGGGAACACTGAAGCTTTCTTT

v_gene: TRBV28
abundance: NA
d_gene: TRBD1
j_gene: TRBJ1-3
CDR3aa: CASSPRRDRGPGNTIYF
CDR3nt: TGTGCCAGCAGTCCGAGGCGGGACAGGGGGCCTGGAAACACCATATATTTT

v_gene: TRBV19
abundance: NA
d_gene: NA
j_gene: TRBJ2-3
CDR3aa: CASKVADTQYF
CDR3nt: TGTGCCAGTAAGGTCGCAGATACGCAGTATTTT

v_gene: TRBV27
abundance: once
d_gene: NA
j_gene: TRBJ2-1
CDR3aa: CASSPTPFNEQFF
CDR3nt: TGTGCCAGCAGTCCCACCCCGTTCAATGAGCAGTTCTTC

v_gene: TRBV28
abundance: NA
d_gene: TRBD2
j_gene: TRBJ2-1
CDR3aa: CASSLSTSGYEQFF
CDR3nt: TGTGCCAGCAGTTTATCTACTAGCGGGTATGAGCAGTTCTTC

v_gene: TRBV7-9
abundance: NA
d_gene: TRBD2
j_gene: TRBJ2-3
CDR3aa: CASSASRQREPTDTQYF
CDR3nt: TGTGCCAGCAGCGCGAGTCGTCAGCGGGAGCCCACAGATACGCAGTATTTT

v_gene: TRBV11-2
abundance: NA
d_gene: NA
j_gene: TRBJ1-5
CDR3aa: CASSLEGGSNQPQHF
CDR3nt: TGTGCCAGCAGCTTAGAGGGGGGGAGCAATCAGCCCCAGCATTTT

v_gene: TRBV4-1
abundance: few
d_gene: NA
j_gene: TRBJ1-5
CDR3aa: CASSQGRTSHF
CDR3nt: TGCGCCAGCAGCCAAGGACGGACCTCGCATTTT